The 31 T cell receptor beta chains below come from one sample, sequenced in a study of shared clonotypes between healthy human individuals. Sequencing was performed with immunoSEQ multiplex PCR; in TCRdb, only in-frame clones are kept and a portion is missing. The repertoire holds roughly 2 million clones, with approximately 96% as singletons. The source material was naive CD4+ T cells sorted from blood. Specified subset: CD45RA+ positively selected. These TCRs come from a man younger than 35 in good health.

The CDR3 reads CASSYSRGTVNSPLHF. Here the CDR3 DNA reads TGTGCCAGCAGTTACTCTCGCGGGACAGTTAATTCACCCCTCCACTTT. The chain couples TRBV6-5 to TRBJ1-6, with 7 bases fitting TRBD1. CDR1 MNHEY and CDR2 SVGAGI come from the germline V gene. V shed 0 bases and J 6 bases; nucleotides not matched to a gene: 5. CDR3 size: 16 residues.

CDR3 loop: CASRSDRLGEKLFF. CDR3 bases: TGCGCCAGCAGAAGCGACAGGCTGGGGGAAAAACTGTTTTTT. The rearrangement links TRBV5-1 to TRBJ1-4; tentatively, D is TRBD1 (6 bases). V was trimmed by 5 bases and J by 8 bases, leaving 16 bases between them. The CDR3 sequence is 14 residues long. Looked up from germline, CDR1 is SGHRS and CDR2 is YFSETQ.

The CDR3 sequence is CASSFRARLGKLFF. In DNA, the CDR3 is TGTGCCAGCAGTTTTCGGGCCCGGCTCGGAAAACTGTTTTTT. The chain combines TRBV28 with TRBJ1-4, with D uncertain. Trimming stripped 3 bases from V and 10 bases from J, with 15 bases between. CDR3 size: 14 residues. The germline V gene has CDR1 MDHEN and CDR2 SYDVKM.

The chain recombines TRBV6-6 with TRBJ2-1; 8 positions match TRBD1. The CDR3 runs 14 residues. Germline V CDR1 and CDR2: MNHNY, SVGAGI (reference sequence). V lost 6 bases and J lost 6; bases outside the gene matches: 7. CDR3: CASRRTGSSNEQFF. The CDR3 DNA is TGTGCCAGCAGGCGGACAGGGTCTTCCAATGAGCAGTTCTTC.

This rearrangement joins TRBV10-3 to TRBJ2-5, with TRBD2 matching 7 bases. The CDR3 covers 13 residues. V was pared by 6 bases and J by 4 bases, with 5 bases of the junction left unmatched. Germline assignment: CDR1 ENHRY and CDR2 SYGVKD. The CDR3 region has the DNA TGTGCCATCAGAACGGGGGGTGGAGAGACCCAGTACTTC. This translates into CAIRTGGGETQYF.

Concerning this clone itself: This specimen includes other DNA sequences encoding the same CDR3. In DNA form, the CDR3 reads TGCGCCAGCAGCTTGGGGCAGGGAATTTACGAGCAGTACTTC. Translated: CASSLGQGIYEQYF. This chain connects TRBV5-1 to TRBJ2-7, with D possibly matching TRBD1 (5 bases). V was cut by 0 bases and J by 4 bases, with 11 bases left in between. Per the germline V gene, CDR1 is SGHRS and CDR2 is YFSETQ. This CDR3 is 14 amino acids long.

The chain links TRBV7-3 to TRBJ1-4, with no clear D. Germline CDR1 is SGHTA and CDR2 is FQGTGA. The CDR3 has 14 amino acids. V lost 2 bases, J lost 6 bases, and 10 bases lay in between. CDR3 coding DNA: TGTGCCAGCAGCTTACTAGGGAGAGATGAAAAACTGTTTTTT. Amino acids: CASSLLGRDEKLFF.

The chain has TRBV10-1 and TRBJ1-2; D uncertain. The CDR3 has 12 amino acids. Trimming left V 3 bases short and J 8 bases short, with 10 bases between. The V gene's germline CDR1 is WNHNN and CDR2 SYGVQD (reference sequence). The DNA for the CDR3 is TGCGCCAGCAGTGAATCTGGTTGGGGCTACACCTTC. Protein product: CASSESGWGYTF.

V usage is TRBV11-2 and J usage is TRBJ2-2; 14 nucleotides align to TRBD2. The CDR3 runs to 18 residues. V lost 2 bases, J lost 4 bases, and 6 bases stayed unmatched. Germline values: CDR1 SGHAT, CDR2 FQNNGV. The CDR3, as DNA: TGTGCCAGCAGCTTACTCCCGGGACTAGCGGGAGTCACCGGGGAGCTGTTTTTT. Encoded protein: CASSLLPGLAGVTGELFF.

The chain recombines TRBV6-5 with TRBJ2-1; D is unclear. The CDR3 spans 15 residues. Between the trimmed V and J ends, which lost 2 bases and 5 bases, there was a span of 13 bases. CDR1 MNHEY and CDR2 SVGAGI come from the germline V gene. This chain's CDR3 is CASSYGPTGNNEQFF. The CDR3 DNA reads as TGTGCCAGCAGTTACGGACCGACTGGAAACAATGAGCAGTTCTTC.

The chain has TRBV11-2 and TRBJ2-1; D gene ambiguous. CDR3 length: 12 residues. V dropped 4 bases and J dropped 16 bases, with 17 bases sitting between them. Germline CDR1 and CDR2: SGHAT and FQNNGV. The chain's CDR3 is CASSWTEDRLFF. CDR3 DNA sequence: TGTGCCAGCAGCTGGACCGAGGATCGGCTTTTCTTC.

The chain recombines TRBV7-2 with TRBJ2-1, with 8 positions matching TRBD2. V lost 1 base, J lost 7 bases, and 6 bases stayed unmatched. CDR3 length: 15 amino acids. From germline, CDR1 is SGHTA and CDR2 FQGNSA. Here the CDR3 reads CASSLDGRAGNEQFF. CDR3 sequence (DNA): TGTGCCAGCAGCTTAGACGGGAGGGCCGGAAATGAGCAGTTCTTC.

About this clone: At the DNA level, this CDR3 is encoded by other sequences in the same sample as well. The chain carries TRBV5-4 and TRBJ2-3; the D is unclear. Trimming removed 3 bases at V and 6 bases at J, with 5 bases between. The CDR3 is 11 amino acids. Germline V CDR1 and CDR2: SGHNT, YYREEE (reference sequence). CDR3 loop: CASSSADTQYF. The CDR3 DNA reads TGTGCCAGCAGCTCTGCTGATACGCAGTATTTT.

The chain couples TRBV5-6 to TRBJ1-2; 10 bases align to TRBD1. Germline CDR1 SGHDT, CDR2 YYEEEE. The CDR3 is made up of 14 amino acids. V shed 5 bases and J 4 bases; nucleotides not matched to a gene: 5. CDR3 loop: CASRGTGEPYGYTF. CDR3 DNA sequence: TGTGCCAGCAGGGGGACAGGGGAACCCTATGGCTACACCTTC. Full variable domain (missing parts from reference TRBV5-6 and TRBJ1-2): DAGVTQSPTHLIKTRGQQVTLRCSPKSGHDTVSWYQQALGQGPQFIFQYYEEEERQRGNFPDRFSGHQFPNYSSELNVNALLLGDSALYLCASRGTGEPYGYTFGSGTRLTVV.

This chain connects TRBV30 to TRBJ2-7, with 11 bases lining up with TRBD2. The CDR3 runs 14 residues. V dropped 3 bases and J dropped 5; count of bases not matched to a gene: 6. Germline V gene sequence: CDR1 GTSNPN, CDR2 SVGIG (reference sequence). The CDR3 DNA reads TGTGCCTGGAGGGGACTAGCGGTCTTGGACGAGCAGTACTTC. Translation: CAWRGLAVLDEQYF.

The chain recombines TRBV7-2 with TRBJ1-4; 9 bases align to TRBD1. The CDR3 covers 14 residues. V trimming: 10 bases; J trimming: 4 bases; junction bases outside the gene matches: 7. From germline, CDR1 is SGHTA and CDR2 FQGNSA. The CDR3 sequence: CATNRGRGNEKLFF. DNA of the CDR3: TGTGCCACCAACAGGGGGCGCGGTAATGAAAAACTGTTTTTT.

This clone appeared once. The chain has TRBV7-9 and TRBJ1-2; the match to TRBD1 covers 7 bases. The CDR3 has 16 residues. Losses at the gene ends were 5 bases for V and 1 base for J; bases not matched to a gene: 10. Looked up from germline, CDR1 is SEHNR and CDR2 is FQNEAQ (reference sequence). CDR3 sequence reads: CASSPLTGAYNYGYTF. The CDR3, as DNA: TGTGCCAGCAGCCCCCTAACAGGGGCTTATAACTATGGCTACACCTTC.

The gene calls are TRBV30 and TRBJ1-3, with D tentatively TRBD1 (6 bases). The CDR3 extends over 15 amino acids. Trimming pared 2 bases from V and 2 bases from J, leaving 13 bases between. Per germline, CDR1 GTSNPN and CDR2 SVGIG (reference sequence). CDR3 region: CAWSQTGRPGNTIYF. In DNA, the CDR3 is TGTGCCTGGAGTCAAACAGGGCGCCCTGGAAACACCATATATTTT.

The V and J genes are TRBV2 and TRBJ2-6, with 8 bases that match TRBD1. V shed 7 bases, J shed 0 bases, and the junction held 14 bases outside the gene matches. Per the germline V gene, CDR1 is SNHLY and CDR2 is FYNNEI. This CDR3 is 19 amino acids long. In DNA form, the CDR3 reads TGTGCCAGCAAATACGACAGGGGTTATGATAGCTCTGGGGCCAACGTCCTGACTTTC. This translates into CASKYDRGYDSSGANVLTF.

Here the CDR3 reads CASSLTGGESGNTIYF. The CDR3 region has the DNA TGTGCCAGCAGCTTGACAGGGGGCGAGTCTGGAAACACCATATATTTT. The chain uses TRBV7-9 and TRBJ1-3; 10 bases line up with TRBD1. Germline V gene lookup returns CDR1 SEHNR and CDR2 FQNEAQ (reference sequence). The V and J ends lost 3 bases and 1 base, in that order; junction bases with no gene match: 3. This CDR3 spans 16 amino acids.

As DNA, the CDR3 is TGCGCCAGCAGCTTGGGGTATACGGGACAGGGGGCGCGCAATGAGCAGTTCTTC. Protein sequence: CASSLGYTGQGARNEQFF. The V gene is TRBV5-1, the J gene TRBJ2-1; 12 positions match TRBD1. CDR1 and CDR2 (germline): SGHRS, YFSETQ. V dropped 0 bases and J dropped 6; count of bases not matched to a gene: 10. The CDR3 is made up of 18 amino acids.

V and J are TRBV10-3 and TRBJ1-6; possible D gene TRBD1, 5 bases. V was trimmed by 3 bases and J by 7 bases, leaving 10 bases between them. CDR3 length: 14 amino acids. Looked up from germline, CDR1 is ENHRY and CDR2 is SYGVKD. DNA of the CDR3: TGTGCCATCAGTGAAAAGGGGTACAATTCACCCCTCCACTTT. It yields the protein CAISEKGYNSPLHF.

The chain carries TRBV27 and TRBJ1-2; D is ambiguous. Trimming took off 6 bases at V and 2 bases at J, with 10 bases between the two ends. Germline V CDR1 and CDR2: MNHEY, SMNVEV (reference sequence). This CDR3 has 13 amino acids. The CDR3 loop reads CASRVTENYGYTF. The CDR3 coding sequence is TGTGCCAGCAGGGTTACAGAGAACTATGGCTACACCTTC.

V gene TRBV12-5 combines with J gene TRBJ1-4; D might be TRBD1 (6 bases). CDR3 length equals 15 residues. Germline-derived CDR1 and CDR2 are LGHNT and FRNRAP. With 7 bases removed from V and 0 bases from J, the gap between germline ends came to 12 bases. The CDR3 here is CASARGESTNEKLFF. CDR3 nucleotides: TGTGCTAGTGCCAGGGGAGAGTCAACTAATGAAAAACTGTTTTTT.

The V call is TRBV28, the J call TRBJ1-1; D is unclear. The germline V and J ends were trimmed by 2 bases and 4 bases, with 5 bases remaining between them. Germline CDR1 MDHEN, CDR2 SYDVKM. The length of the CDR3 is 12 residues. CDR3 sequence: CASSLPPTEAFF. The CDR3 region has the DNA TGTGCCAGCAGTTTACCCCCCACTGAAGCTTTCTTT. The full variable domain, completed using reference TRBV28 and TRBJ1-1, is DVKVTQSSRYLVKRTGEKVFLECVQDMDHENMFWYRQDPGLGLRLIYFSYDVKMKEKGDIPEGYSVSREKKERFSLILESASTNQTSMYLCASSLPPTEAFFGQGTRLTVV.

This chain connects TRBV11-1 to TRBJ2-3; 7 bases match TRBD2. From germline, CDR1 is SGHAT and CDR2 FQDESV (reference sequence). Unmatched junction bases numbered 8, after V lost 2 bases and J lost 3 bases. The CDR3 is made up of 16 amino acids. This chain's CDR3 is CASSLTGLTNTDTQYF. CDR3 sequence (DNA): TGTGCCAGCAGCTTAACGGGACTAACCAATACAGATACGCAGTATTTT. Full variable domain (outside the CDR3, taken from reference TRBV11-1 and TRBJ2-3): EAEVAQSPRYKITEKSQAVAFWCDPISGHATLYWYRQILGQGPELLVQFQDESVVDDSQLPKDRFSAERLKGVDSTLKIQPAELGDSAMYLCASSLTGLTNTDTQYFGPGTRLTVL.

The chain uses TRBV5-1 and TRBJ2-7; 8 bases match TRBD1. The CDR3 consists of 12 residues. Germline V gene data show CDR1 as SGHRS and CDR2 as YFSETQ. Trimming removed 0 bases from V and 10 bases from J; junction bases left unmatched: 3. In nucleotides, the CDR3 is TGCGCCAGCAGCTTGGAGCAGGGGGCTCAGTACTTC. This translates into CASSLEQGAQYF. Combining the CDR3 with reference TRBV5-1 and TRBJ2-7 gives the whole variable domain KAGVTQTPRYLIKTRGQQVTLSCSPISGHRSVSWYQQTPGQGLQFLFEYFSETQRNKGNFPGRFSGRQFSNSRSEMNVSTLELGDSALYLCASSLEQGAQYFGPGTRLTVT.

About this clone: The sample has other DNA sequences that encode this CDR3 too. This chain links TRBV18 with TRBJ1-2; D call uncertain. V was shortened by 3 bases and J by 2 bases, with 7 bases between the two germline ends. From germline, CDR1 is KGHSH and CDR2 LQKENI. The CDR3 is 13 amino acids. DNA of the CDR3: TGTGCCAGCTCACCGGACCTGAACTATGGCTACACCTTC. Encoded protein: CASSPDLNYGYTF.

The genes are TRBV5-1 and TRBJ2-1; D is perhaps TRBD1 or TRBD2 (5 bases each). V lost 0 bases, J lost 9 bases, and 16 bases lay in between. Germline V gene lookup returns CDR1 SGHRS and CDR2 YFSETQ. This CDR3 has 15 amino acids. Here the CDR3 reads CASSLGVGTSGEQFF. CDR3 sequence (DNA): TGCGCCAGCAGCTTGGGGGTTGGGACCTCGGGTGAGCAGTTCTTC.

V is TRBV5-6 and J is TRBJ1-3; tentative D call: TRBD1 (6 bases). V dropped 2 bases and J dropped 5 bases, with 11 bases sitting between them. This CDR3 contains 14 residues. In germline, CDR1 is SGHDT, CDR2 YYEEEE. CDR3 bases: TGTGCCAGCAGCTTACAGGGTGACCGAAACACCATATATTTT. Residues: CASSLQGDRNTIYF.

The CDR3 region is CASSPGGTRTDTQYF. DNA of the CDR3: TGCGCCAGCAGTCCTGGGGGGACCCGCACAGATACGCAGTATTTT. The V call is TRBV10-1, the J call TRBJ2-3; weak D call: TRBD2 (6 bases). CDR3 length equals 15 residues. The V gene's germline CDR1 is WNHNN and CDR2 SYGVQD (reference sequence). Trimming removed 5 bases from V and 1 base from J, with 13 bases in between.